This T cell receptor beta chain was sequenced for a study of OX40 agonist ivuxolimab in advanced cancers. Context from the whole study: Ivuxolimab was an agonistic, fully human IgG2 monoclonal antibody directed against OX40 (CD134), a costimulatory receptor. Intravenous ivuxolimab was administered to patients every 2 weeks at six dose levels: 0.01, 0.1, 0.3, 1.5, 3 and 10 mg/kg. Among the roughly 50 dose-escalation patients, about 19 had hepatocellular carcinoma, 15 or so melanoma, 9 renal cell carcinoma and 9 head and neck cancer. In the dose-escalation cohort, approximately 82% of patients were male, and the mean age was roughly 60 years, with a range of 23 to 79. Prior anti-PD-1, anti-PD-L1 or anti-CTLA-4 therapy was permitted, and approximately 39% of dose-escalation patients had received checkpoint inhibitors. Three dose-escalation patients achieved partial responses, one with hepatocellular carcinoma and two with cutaneous melanoma. Peripheral TCRbeta sequencing aimed to test whether ivuxolimab altered TCR sequence diversity and caused clonal T-cell expansion. The paper reports the monotherapy dose-escalation portion (N of about 50 patients) of the phase I ivuxolimab trial. Results and caveats for the whole study, not just this receptor: Clonal expansion of both CD4+ and CD8+ blood T cells was observed from baseline to week 6 at doses 0.1 to 3.0 mg/kg. The antigen specificity of the peripheral T cells that underwent clonal expansion was not determined. Partial responders in the 0.1-3.0 mg/kg groups had among the lowest normalized peripheral clonal expansion, especially among CD8+ T cells. Low levels of normalized T-cell clonal expansion were also shown by some nonresponding patients. After ivuxolimab, expanded clones were on average more numerous among CD8+ T cells than among CD4+ T cells.

Patients with autoimmune disease history or receiving systemic immunosuppression were excluded from the trial. Peripheral blood for TCR sequencing was collected from all dose cohorts at baseline, on cycle 4 day 1, and on cycle 7 day 1. The samples were taken from a phase I, first-in-human, multicenter, open-label dose-escalation trial of ivuxolimab. Adults with locally advanced or metastatic melanoma, renal cell, hepatocellular, or head and neck squamous cell carcinoma were enrolled in the trial. Before TCR sequencing, CD4+ T cells and CD8+ T cells from peripheral blood were sorted into separate populations. With regard to this clone: Its antigen target is currently unknown. It has no much larger one-base neighbor in the sample; base qualities were not kept.

Genomic DNA was isolated from the sorted cells so that the TCRbeta CDR3 region could be sequenced. The immunoSEQ Assay was used to sequence the TCRbeta CDR3 regions. Held by TCRdb, this immuneACCESS table contains in-frame sequences only and omits some clones. Under half of the omission traces to an unresolved V gene where checked; the cause of the rest is unknown. For this sample the table gives some 17,000 clones, of which roughly 73% were detected only once. About a quarter of the sample lies in the top ten. V and J lose 6 bases and 2 bases, and a span of 13 bases separates them. From a lookup of the germline V gene, CDR1 and CDR2 are MDHEN and SYDVKM. The CDR3 goes from the cysteine to the phenylalanine over 14 residues. Only CDR3 DNA remains: 42 bases, in frame from the first base.

Sequenced material: CD4+ or CD8+ T cells sorted from blood, taken in a trial of the OX40 agonist ivuxolimab. The chain is assembled from TRBV28 and TRBJ2-5, with the identity of the D gene unclear. The clonotype comes from an adult with an advanced solid tumor such as melanoma, head and neck, liver or kidney cancer. The CDR3 sequence is CASSPYLLQETQYF. In nucleotide form, the sequence is TGTGCCAGCAGCCCTTATCTGTTACAAGAGACCCAGTACTTC.